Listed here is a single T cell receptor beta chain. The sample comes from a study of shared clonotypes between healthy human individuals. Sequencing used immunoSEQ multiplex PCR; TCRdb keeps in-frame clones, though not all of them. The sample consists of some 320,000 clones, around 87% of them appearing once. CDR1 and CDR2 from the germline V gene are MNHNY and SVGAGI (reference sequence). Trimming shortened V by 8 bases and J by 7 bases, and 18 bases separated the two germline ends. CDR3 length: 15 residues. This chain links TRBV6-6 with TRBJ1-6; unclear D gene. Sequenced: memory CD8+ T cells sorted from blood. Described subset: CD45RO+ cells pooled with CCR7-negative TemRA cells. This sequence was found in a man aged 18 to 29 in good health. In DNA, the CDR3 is TGTGCCAGCTTAAGCGAAGGGCGGTTGAATTCACCCCTCCACTTT. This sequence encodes CASLSEGRLNSPLHF.